The following is a T cell receptor beta chain sequence with its context. Its antigen is unknown. Base qualities are not at hand, and no much larger clone is one base apart. The germline V gene (reference sequence) provides CDR1 DFQATT and CDR2 SNEGSKA. Trimming removed 0 bases from V and 4 bases from J, leaving 7 bases between the germline ends. The CDR3 holds 13 amino acids from the cysteine to the phenylalanine. The retained sequence is limited to the CDR3, 39 bases, with the frame set at the first base. Every donor in the study was a healthy Caucasian. The method was 5' RACE. These reads were obtained on an Illumina HiSeq 2000. Template switching introduced a universal primer binding site; the final cDNA contained a unique molecular identifier, enabling accurate counting of TCR cDNA molecules. Specific primers in the conserved constant-segment region were used to synthesize first-strand cDNA for the TCR alpha and beta chains. To control for contamination, each cDNA library was double barcoded with a SMART-Mk sample barcode plus Illumina barcodes. TruSeq adapter sequences, together with Illumina sample barcodes, were added in two successive PCR steps. Sequencing of the TCR alpha and beta cDNA libraries was done on the Illumina HiSeq platform using custom primers. The original pipeline was this. Raw reads were processed with MiGEC to extract unique molecular identifiers, and MiXCR was used to determine CDR3 positions. For each individual, recombination models were inferred using an EM algorithm with the repgenHMM and IGoR tools. The tcR package in R was used for shared clonotype analysis, with sharing normalized by the product of cloneset sizes. To study raw recombination free of thymic and clonal selection effects, out-of-frame nonproductive sequences were analyzed. TCRdb trimmed public reads at Q25 via fastp, called clones via MiXCR and kept in-frame beta chains. Identical CDR3 proteins give one entry, which carries the most common genes and DNA. It is TCRdb's table, rather than the study itself, that gives the V and J calls and clone size. This sample is represented by 1.5 million to 2 million distinct CDR3 sequences; roughly a third of them were singletons. The leading ten clones occupy around 0.3% of the sample.

These data come from a study of identical twins (dated by TCRdb to between 2015 and 2016). As for the study more broadly: TCR alpha and beta repertoires from monozygotic twins, unrelated adults of various ages and cord blood were deep-sequenced to test whether fetal clonotypes persist. To rule out contamination, the twin experiments were replicated at different times with different library preparation protocols. What the research found in general, with its limitations: Zero-insertion analyses could be partly confounded by invariant T cells such as MAIT and iNKT, although diverse VJ usage argued against such confounding for most clonotypes. Conclusions relied on cross-sectional statistical analysis, since the same donors could not be followed over many years. In monozygotic twins, recombination models systematically underestimated out-of-frame TCR alpha sharing, but the models matched the sharing seen between unrelated individuals. The excess sharing between twins in beta out-of-frame sequences was weaker because fewer shared sequences reduced the signal-to-noise ratio. Fewer insertions were carried by abundant cord blood beta clonotypes; a weaker similar trend was observed in young adult naive repertoires, while no such trend was observed in memory repertoires. Compared with coincidental sharing between unrelated individuals, an excess of low generation-probability sequences was observed among out-of-frame TCR alpha sequences shared between twins.

The sample taken for sequencing was cord blood. The receptor's source is a newborn girl in good health. Recombination joined TRBV20-1 with TRBJ1-5; confidence is insufficient to name the D gene. The DNA sequence is as follows: TGCAGTGCTAGAGATCCGGCGAATCAGCCCCAGCATTTT. The resulting protein is CSARDPANQPQHF.